This paragraph reports one TCR beta chain. What it binds is not known. Sequence data for DNA of cultured CD4+ T cells were generated by the Oncomine TCR Beta short-read assay. Each CDR3 protein is one row after TCRdb ran MiXCR on the PCR reads. This table has about 14,000 distinct CDR3 sequences, under 40% appearing once. This specimen comes from a study of vaccination and CD4 T cells after COVID-19. Treatment in this sample: approximately nine-day PBMC culture with coronavirus spike peptide pools or control peptides (ViraFEST assay). With roughly 10 ug/ml peptide pools and approximately 10 IU/ml IL-2, PBMCs were cultured at 2 million to 2.5 million per well. The germline V gene has CDR1 SGHRS and CDR2 YFSETQ. Trimming stripped 4 bases from V and 6 bases from J, with 16 bases between. The CDR3 has 15 amino acids.

The source is a human donor who had recovered from COVID-19. The chain is built from TRBV5-1 and TRBJ2-2, with a tentative D call TRBD1 (6 bases). Sequencing was carried out using CD4+ T cells from blood, cultured in vitro. In nucleotides, the CDR3 is TGCGCCAGCAGCCGCCGGACAGTACAGTCCGGGGAGCTGTTTTTT. As protein: CASSRRTVQSGELFF.